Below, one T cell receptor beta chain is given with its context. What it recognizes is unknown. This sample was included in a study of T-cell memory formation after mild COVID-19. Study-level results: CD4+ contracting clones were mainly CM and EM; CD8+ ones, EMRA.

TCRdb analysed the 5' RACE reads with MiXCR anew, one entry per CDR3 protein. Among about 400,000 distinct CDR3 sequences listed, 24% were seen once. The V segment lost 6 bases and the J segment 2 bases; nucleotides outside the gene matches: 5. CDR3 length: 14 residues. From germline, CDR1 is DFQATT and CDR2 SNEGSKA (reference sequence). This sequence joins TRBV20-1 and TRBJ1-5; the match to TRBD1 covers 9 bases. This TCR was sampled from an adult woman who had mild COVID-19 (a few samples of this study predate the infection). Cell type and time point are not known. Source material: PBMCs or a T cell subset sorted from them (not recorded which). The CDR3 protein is CSAVQGAGNQPQHF. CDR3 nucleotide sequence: TGCAGTGCCGTACAGGGGGCCGGCAATCAGCCCCAGCATTTT.